The 11 T cell receptor beta chains below come from one sample, sequenced in a study of T cells in Graves' hyperthyroidism and ophthalmopathy. Amplification of TCR beta CDR3 regions used RNA as the template. With the HTBI primer set, the TCR CDR3 went through a first round of RT-PCR. TCRdb re-called the multiplex PCR reads with MiXCR, one entry per CDR3 protein. The profile covers a few hundred thousand distinct CDR3 sequences, with approximately 15% appearing a single time and less than 20% taken by the ten largest. Material for sequencing was blood. The receptors were gathered from a woman under 30 with Graves' hyperthyroidism.

This clonotype occurred many times. Here the CDR3 reads CASSLSRTYEQYF. CDR3 DNA sequence: TGTGCCAGCAGTTTAAGCAGGACCTACGAGCAGTACTTC. The chain has TRBV12-3 or TRBV12-4 and TRBJ2-7; D is unresolved. The CDR3 runs to 13 residues. Trimming cost V 2 bases and J 2 bases, with 7 bases left between them.

This clonotype has ten or more counts. V is TRBV11-2 and J is TRBJ2-1, with 15 bases lining up with TRBD2. The V segment lost 5 bases and the J segment 8 bases; nucleotides outside the gene matches: 16. This CDR3 spans 19 amino acids. Germline CDR1 SGHAT, CDR2 FQNNGV. The CDR3 sequence is CASSPISGLAGGPLYEQFF. In DNA form, the CDR3 reads TGTGCCAGCAGCCCCATATCGGGACTAGCGGGAGGTCCCTTATATGAGCAGTTCTTC.

This clonotype was detected many times. V and J are TRBV4-1 and TRBJ1-2; D ambiguous. This CDR3 spans 15 amino acids. CDR1 MGHRA and CDR2 YSYEKL come from the germline V gene. Trimming left V 0 bases short and J 0 bases short, with 8 bases between. The chain's CDR3 is CASSQEPGSNYGYTF. CDR3 coding DNA: TGCGCCAGCAGCCAAGAACCCGGTTCTAACTATGGCTACACCTTC.

The chain is built from TRBV29-1 and TRBJ1-2, with 8 nucleotides matching TRBD1. V trimming: 6 bases; J trimming: 7 bases; junction bases outside the gene matches: 10. The CDR3 length is 13 residues. CDR1 and CDR2 (germline): SQVTM, ANQGSEA. The CDR3 here is CSVPRTGRFGYTF. CDR3 DNA sequence: TGCAGCGTCCCGAGGACAGGGAGGTTTGGCTACACCTTC.

The rearrangement links TRBV20-1 to TRBJ2-3, with TRBD2 as a possible D gene (6 bases). CDR3 size: 20 residues. V was cut by 6 bases and J by 0 bases, with 31 bases left in between. Germline V gene data show CDR1 as DFQATT and CDR2 as SNEGSKA (reference sequence). CDR3 bases: TGCAGTGCCTTGATAGTAGTGATGGGACTCCCGGGAACTAGCACAGATACGCAGTATTTT. Its translation: CSALIVVMGLPGTSTDTQYF.

This clonotype was seen at least ten times. The V gene is TRBV27, the J gene TRBJ1-6; D may be TRBD1 (5 bases). V lost 5 bases and J lost 0, with 20 bases in between. The CDR3 totals 19 residues. The germline CDR1 and CDR2 sequences are MNHEY and SMNVEV (reference sequence). For the CDR3, the DNA is TGTGCCAGCAGTCCCCTGGGGGGATGGGGAGTCTCCTATAATTCACCCCTCCACTTT. It encodes CASSPLGGWGVSYNSPLHF.

This chain links TRBV2 with TRBJ1-2, with 12 bases fitting TRBD1. Per the germline V gene, CDR1 is SNHLY and CDR2 is FYNNEI. The V segment lost 7 bases and the J segment 4 bases; nucleotides outside the gene matches: 7. This CDR3 has 15 residues. This chain's CDR3 is CASILRDRGPYGYTF. The CDR3 DNA is TGTGCCAGCATCCTCCGGGACAGGGGGCCCTATGGCTACACCTTC.

The chain carries TRBV19 and TRBJ2-1, with a possible D match to TRBD1 (5 bases). V was trimmed by 3 bases and J by 0 bases, leaving 9 bases between them. The CDR3 loop spans 15 amino acids. Looked up from germline, CDR1 is LNHDA and CDR2 is SQIVND (reference sequence). CDR3 sequence: CASSIGQISYNEQFF. The CDR3 DNA follows: TGTGCCAGTAGTATCGGACAAATCTCCTACAATGAGCAGTTCTTC.

This clonotype was detected ten times or more. The chain is built from TRBV27 and TRBJ1-4, with D unresolved. The germline V gene encodes CDR1 MNHEY and CDR2 SMNVEV (reference sequence). V gave up 2 bases and J gave up 3 bases, with 7 bases separating them. This CDR3 has 14 amino acids. The CDR3 DNA follows: TGTGCCAGCAGTTTAAAGTCGGCTAATGAAAAACTGTTTTTT. It is translated as CASSLKSANEKLFF.

This clonotype has a handful of counts. The chain couples TRBV20-1 to TRBJ1-1, with D possibly TRBD1 on 5 matching bases. The CDR3 covers 13 residues. Deletions cut 1 base from V and 3 bases from J, with 9 bases between. Looked up from germline, CDR1 is DFQATT and CDR2 is SNEGSKA (reference sequence). The CDR3 bases are TGCAGTGCTAGAGGGGGCCGGGACACTGAAGCTTTCTTT. Translation: CSARGGRDTEAFF.

This clonotype was detected many times. The chain is built from TRBV11-2 and TRBJ2-7, with 7 bases aligning to TRBD2. Germline V gene data show CDR1 as SGHAT and CDR2 as FQNNGV. The V gene end was trimmed by 2 bases and the J gene end by 3 bases; junction bases not matched to a gene: 7. CDR3 length: 15 residues. The CDR3, as DNA: TGTGCCAGCAGCTTAAGTCTAGGCGGGAGCTACGAGCAGTACTTC. This gives the protein CASSLSLGGSYEQYF.